This entry is about one TCR beta chain. The data derive from a study of blood T cell repertoires in COVID-19. Across the whole study: Samples of COVID-19 (acute and convalescent) were obtained from the United States, Italy and Spain.

In the authors' methods: Using reference gene primer amplification, nucleated cell counts were estimated. Measured with immunoSEQ multiplex PCR; TCRdb has only the in-frame clones, and not every one. The V and J calls and clone size come from that table; D and trimming were worked out from the DNA. This sample has 20,000 to 30,000 clones; 92% occur once, and the top ten carry about 32%. Germline CDR1 is SEHNR and CDR2 is FQNEAQ (reference sequence). The V and J ends lost 6 bases and 1 base respectively, with 16 bases between them. CDR3 length: 16 residues. The receptor comes from a man between 65 and 85 years old with active COVID-19. The material sequenced was peripheral blood. The chain couples TRBV7-9 to TRBJ2-1; TRBD2 is a possible D gene (5 bases). The CDR3 DNA reads as TGTGCCAGCAGGCCTATACTAGGGTGGTCCTACAATGAGCAGTTCTTC. It encodes CASRPILGWSYNEQFF.